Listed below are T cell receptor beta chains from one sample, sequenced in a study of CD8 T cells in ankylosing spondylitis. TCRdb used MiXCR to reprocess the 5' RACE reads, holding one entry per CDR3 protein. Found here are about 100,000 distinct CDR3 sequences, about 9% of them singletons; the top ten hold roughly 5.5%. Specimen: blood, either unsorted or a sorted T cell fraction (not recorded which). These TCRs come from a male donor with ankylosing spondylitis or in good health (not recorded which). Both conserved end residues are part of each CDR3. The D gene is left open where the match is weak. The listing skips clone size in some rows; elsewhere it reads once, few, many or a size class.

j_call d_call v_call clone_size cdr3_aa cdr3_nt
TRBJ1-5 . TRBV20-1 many CSATGWGNQPQHF TGCAGTGCGACGGGTTGGGGCAATCAGCCCCAGCATTTT
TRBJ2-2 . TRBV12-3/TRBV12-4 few CASSFGLPSLWHPGTETNTGELFF TGTGCCAGCAGTTTCGGTCTCCCCTCTCTCTGGCACCCCGGGACGGAAACGAACACCGGGGAGCTGTTTTTT
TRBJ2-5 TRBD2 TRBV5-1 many CASSPPGTNKETQYF TGCGCCAGCAGCCCCCCCGGGACTAACAAAGAGACCCAGTACTTC
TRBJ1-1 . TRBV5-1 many CASSLEYRGPNTEAFF TGCGCCAGCAGCTTGGAGTATCGAGGGCCGAACACTGAAGCTTTCTTT
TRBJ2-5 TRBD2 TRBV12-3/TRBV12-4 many CASSLSMGGGGQYF TGTGCCAGCAGTTTAAGCATGGGTGGGGGGGGCCAGTACTTC
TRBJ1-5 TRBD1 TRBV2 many CASRGQGNSNQPQHF TGTGCCAGCAGGGGACAGGGGAATAGCAATCAGCCCCAGCATTTT
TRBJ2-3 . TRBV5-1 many CASSLPSDTQYF TGCGCCAGCAGCTTACCTAGCGATACGCAGTATTTT
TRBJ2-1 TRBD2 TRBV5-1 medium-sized CASSLVGGYNEQFF TGCGCCAGCAGCTTGGTGGGGGGGTACAATGAGCAGTTCTTC
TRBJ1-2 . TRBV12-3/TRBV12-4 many CASSLKGNYGYTF TGTGCCAGCAGTTTAAAGGGGAACTATGGCTACACCTTC
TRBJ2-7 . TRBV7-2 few CASSLGAVRPLDF TGTGCCAGCAGCTTAGGGGCGGTACGACCGCTCGACTTC
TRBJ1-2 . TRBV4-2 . CASTRSAAGASYGYTF TGTGCCAGCACCAGATCGGCGGCAGGGGCTTCCTATGGCTACACCTTC
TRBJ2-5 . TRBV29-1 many CSGGTKETQYF TGCAGCGGGGGGACCAAAGAGACCCAGTACTTC
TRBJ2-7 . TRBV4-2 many CASSQDSDGPTYEQYF TGTGCCAGCAGCCAAGATTCCGACGGACCGACCTACGAGCAGTACTTC
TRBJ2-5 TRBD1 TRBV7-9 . CASSPGQGTGETQYF TGTGCCAGCAGCCCCGGACAGGGGACAGGAGAGACCCAGTACTTC
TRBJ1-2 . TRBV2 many CASRRSNYGYTF TGTGCCAGCAGGCGGTCTAACTATGGCTACACCTTC
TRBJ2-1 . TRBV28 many CASSFFYSYNEQFF TGTGCCAGCAGTTTTTTCTACTCCTACAATGAGCAGTTCTTC
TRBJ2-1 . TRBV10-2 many CASSPSANEQFF TGCGCCAGCAGTCCCTCGGCCAATGAGCAGTTCTTC
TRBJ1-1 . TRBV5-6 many CASSRDPVGGFYTEAFF TGTGCCAGCAGCCGTGATCCCGTAGGGGGGTTTTACACTGAAGCTTTCTTT
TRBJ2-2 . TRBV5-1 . CASSLDGPPNTGELFF TGCGCCAGCAGCCTGGACGGGCCTCCGAACACCGGGGAGCTGTTTTTT
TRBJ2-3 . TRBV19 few CASTPILSTDTQYF TGTGCCAGTACTCCGATACTGAGCACAGATACGCAGTATTTT
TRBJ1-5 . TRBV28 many CASSPGQFSQPQHF TGTGCCAGCAGCCCAGGACAGTTCAGTCAGCCCCAGCATTTT
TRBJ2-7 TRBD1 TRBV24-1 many CATSDTGQGTDYEQYF TGTGCCACCAGTGACACCGGACAGGGGACAGATTACGAGCAGTACTTC
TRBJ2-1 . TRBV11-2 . CASSLSVSGHRSYNEQFF TGTGCCAGCAGCTTGTCTGTTTCAGGACACCGCTCCTACAATGAGCAGTTCTTC
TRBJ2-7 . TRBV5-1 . CASAESGVYEQYF TGCGCCAGCGCGGAGTCCGGAGTGTACGAGCAGTACTTC
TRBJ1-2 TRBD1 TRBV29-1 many CSVLAGQGDLGYGYTF TGCAGCGTCCTGGCCGGACAGGGGGATTTGGGCTATGGCTACACCTTC
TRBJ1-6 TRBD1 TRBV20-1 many CSAITDRGNSPLHF TGCAGTGCTATTACAGACAGGGGTAATTCACCCCTCCACTTT
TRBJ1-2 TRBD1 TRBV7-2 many CASSLVLRTGDQTGGYTF TGTGCCAGCAGCTTAGTGCTGAGGACAGGGGACCAGACAGGCGGCTACACCTTC
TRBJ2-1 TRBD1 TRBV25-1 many CASSDPRDREYNEQFF TGTGCCAGCAGTGATCCCCGGGACAGGGAGTACAATGAGCAGTTCTTC
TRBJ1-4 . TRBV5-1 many CASSLELTTNEKLFF TGCGCCAGCAGCTTGGAACTGACAACTAATGAAAAACTGTTTTTT
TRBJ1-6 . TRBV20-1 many CSARTRESSYNSPLHF TGCAGTGCTAGAACCAGGGAGAGCTCCTATAATTCACCCCTCCACTTT
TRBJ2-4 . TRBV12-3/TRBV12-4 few CASSLGQGGIAKNIQYF TGTGCCAGCAGTTTAGGGCAGGGTGGAATAGCCAAAAACATTCAGTACTTC
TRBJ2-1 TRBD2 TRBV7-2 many CASSLDGLAGNEQFF TGTGCCAGCAGCTTAGATGGACTAGCGGGCAATGAGCAGTTCTTC
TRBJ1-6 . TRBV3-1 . CASSQWGGRSPLHF TGTGCCAGCAGCCAGTGGGGGGGCAGGTCACCCCTCCACTTT
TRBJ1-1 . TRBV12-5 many CASGYLADIYSMNTEAFF TGTGCTAGTGGCTATCTGGCTGACATATACTCGATGAACACTGAAGCTTTCTTT
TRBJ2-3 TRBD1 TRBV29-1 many CSGMERTGWLRDTDTQYF TGCAGCGGCATGGAGAGGACAGGATGGTTGAGGGACACAGATACGCAGTATTTT
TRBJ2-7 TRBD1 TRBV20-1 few CSAHRDRGSEEQYF TGCAGTGCCCATAGGGACAGGGGTTCGGAGGAGCAGTACTTC